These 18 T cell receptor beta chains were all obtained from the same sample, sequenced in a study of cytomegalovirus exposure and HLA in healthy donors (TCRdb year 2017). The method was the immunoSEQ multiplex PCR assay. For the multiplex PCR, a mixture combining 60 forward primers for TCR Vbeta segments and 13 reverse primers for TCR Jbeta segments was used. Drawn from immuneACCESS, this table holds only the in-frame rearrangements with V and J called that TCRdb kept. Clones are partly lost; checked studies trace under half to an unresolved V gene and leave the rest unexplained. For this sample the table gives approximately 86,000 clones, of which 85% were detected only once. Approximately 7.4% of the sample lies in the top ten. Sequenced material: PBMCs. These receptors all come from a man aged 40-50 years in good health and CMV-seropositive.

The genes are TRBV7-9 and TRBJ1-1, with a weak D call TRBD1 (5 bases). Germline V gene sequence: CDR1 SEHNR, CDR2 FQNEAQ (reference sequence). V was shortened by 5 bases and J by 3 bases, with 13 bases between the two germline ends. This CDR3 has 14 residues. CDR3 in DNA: TGTGCCAGCAGCGATAGGGGAGGGTACACTGAAGCTTTCTTT. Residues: CASSDRGGYTEAFF.

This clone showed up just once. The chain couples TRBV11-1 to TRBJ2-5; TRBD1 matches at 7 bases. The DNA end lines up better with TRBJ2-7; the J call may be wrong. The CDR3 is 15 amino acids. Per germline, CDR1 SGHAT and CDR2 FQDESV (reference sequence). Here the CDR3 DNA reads TGTGCCAGCAGCTTAGTTCGGGACAGAACCTACGAGCAGTACTTC. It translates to CASSLVRDRTYEQYF.

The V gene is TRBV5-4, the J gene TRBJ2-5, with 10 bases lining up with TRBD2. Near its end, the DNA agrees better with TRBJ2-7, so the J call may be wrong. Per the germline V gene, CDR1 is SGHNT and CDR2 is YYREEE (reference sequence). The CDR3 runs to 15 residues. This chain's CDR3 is CASSSSGSERYEQYF. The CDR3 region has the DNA TGTGCCAGCAGCTCTAGCGGGAGCGAACGGTACGAGCAGTACTTC.

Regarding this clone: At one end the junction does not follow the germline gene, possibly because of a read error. The CDR3 loop reads CASNSLAGLFNEQLF. CDR3 bases: TGTGCCAGTAATTCTCTAGCGGGGCTTTTCAATGAGCAGCTCTTC. The V and J genes are TRBV19 and TRBJ2-1; 9 bases are a match to TRBD2. Per germline, CDR1 LNHDA and CDR2 SQIVND (reference sequence). The CDR3 runs 15 residues.

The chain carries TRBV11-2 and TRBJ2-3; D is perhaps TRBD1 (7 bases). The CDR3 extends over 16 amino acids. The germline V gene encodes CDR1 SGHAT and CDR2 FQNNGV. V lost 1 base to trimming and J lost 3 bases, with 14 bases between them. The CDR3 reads CASSLGGPGGTDTQYF. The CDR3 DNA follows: TGTGCCAGCAGCTTAGGGGGGCCAGGGGGGACAGATACGCAGTATTTT.

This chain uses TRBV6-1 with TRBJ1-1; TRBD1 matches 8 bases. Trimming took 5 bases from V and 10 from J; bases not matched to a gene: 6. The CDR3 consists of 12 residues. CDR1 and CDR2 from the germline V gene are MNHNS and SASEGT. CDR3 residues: CASSPTGVGAFF. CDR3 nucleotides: TGTGCCAGCAGTCCGACAGGGGTAGGAGCTTTCTTT.

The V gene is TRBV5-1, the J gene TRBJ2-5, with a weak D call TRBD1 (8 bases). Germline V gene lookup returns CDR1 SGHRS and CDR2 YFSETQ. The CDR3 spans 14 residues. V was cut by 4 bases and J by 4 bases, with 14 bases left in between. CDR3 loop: CASSSGTGLETQYF. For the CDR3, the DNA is TGCGCCAGCAGCAGCGGGACAGGCTTAGAGACCCAGTACTTC. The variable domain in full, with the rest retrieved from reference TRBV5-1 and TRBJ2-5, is KAGVTQTPRYLIKTRGQQVTLSCSPISGHRSVSWYQQTPGQGLQFLFEYFSETQRNKGNFPGRFSGRQFSNSRSEMNVSTLELGDSALYLCASSSGTGLETQYFGPGTRLLVL.

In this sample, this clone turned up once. The CDR3: CASSPPTGGAYNEQFF. The CDR3, as DNA: TGTGCCAGCAGCCCACCGACAGGGGGCGCCTACAATGAGCAGTTCTTC. The chain joins TRBV7-9 to TRBJ2-1; 10 positions match TRBD1. Per the germline V gene, CDR1 is SEHNR and CDR2 is FQNEAQ (reference sequence). Trimming cost V 5 bases and J 2 bases; bases outside gene matches: 6. This CDR3 contains 16 residues. Supplemented by reference TRBV7-9 and TRBJ2-1, the full variable domain reads DTGVSQNPRHKITKRGQNVTFRCDPISEHNRLYWYRQTLGQGPEFLTYFQNEAQLEKSRLLSDRFSAERPKGSFSTLEIQRTEQGDSAMYLCASSPPTGGAYNEQFFGPGTRLTVL.

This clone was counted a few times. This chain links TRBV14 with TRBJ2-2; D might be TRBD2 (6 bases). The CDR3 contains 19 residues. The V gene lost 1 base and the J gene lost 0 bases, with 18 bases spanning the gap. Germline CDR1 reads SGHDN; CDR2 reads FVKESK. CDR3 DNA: TGTGCCAGCAGCCAAGGAGGACCGACCGGGACTCCGAACACCGGGGAGCTGTTTTTT. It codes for CASSQGGPTGTPNTGELFF.

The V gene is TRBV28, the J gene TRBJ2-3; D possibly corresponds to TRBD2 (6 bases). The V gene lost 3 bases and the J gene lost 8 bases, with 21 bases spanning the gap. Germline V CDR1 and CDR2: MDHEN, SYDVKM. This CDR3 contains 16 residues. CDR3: CASSFSSGTLGATQYF. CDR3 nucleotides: TGTGCCAGCAGTTTTAGTTCCGGGACTCTAGGGGCTACGCAGTATTTT.

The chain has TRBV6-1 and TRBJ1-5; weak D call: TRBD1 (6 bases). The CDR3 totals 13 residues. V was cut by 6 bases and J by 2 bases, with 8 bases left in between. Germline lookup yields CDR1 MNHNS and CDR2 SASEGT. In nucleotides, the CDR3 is TGTGCCAGCAGGAACAGGGGCAATCAGCCCCAGCATTTT. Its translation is CASRNRGNQPQHF.

As DNA, the CDR3 is TGCGCCAGCAGCGGTTTGGAGGCGTCTTACAATGAGCAGTTCTTC. This sequence encodes CASSGLEASYNEQFF. V gene TRBV5-1 combines with J gene TRBJ2-1, with D possibly being TRBD2 (5 bases). The V and J ends lost 4 bases and 4 bases respectively, with 15 bases between them. The CDR3 spans 15 residues. Germline lookup yields CDR1 SGHRS and CDR2 YFSETQ.

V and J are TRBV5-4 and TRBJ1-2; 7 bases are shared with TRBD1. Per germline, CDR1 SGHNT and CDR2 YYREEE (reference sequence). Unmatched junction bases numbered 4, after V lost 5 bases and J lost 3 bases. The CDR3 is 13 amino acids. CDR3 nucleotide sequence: TGTGCCAGCAGTTCAGACAGGGACTATGGCTACACCTTC. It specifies CASSSDRDYGYTF.

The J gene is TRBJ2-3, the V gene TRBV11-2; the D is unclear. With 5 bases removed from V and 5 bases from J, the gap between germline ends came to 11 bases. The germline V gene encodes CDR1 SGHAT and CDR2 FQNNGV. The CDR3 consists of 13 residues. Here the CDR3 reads CASSALSGDTQYF. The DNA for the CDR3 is TGTGCCAGCAGCGCTCTTTCGGGAGATACGCAGTATTTT.

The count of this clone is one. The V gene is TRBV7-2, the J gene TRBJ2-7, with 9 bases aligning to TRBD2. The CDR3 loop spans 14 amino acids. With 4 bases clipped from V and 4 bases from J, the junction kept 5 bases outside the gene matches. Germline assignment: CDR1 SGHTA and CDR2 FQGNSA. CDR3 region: CASSSGLARYEQYF. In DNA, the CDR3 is TGTGCCAGCAGCTCTGGACTAGCGAGGTACGAGCAGTACTTC.

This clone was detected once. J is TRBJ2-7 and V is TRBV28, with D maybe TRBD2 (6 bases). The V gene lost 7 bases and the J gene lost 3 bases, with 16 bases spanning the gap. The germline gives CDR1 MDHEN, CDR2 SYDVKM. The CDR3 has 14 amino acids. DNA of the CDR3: TGTGCCAGCACCCTAGCGCCGAGGGGCTACGAGCAGTACTTC. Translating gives CASTLAPRGYEQYF. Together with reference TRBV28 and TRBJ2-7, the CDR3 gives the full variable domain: DVKVTQSSRYLVKRTGEKVFLECVQDMDHENMFWYRQDPGLGLRLIYFSYDVKMKEKGDIPEGYSVSREKKERFSLILESASTNQTSMYLCASTLAPRGYEQYFGPGTRLTVT.

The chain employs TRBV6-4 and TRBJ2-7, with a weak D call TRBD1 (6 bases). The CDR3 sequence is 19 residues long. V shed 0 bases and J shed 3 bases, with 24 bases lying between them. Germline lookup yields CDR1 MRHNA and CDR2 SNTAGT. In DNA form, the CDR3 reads TGTGCCAGCAGTGACTCAGGACAAGGTGGGGGCCTTGATATCTACGAGCAGTACTTC. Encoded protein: CASSDSGQGGGLDIYEQYF.

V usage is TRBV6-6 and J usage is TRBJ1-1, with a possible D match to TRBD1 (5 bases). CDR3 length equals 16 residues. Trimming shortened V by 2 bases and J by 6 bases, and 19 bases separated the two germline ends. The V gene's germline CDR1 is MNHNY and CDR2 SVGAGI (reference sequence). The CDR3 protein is CASSYPGGPTPAEAFF. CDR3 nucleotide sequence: TGTGCCAGCAGTTACCCCGGGGGACCCACTCCGGCTGAAGCTTTCTTT.